This T cell receptor (beta chain) was retrieved from a study of early T cells in non-severe SARS-CoV-2 infection. This clonotype has a count of ten or more. The antigen is not known. CDR1 and CDR2 (germline): SGHAT, FQNNGV. V shed 5 bases and J shed 3 bases, with 15 bases lying between them. The CDR3 runs 15 residues. Study-wide results and limits: Matches to VDJdb favored anti-spike CD8 responses and missed private and CD4 specificities.

TCRdb processed the 5' RACE reads anew with MiXCR; each CDR3 protein has one entry. The profile shows about 77,000 distinct CDR3 sequences, 12% of them singletons. The clonotype was recovered from an adult who was a healthcare worker with PCR-confirmed SARS-CoV-2 infection or an uninfected control (not recorded which). The donor label of this sample is uncertain. The rearrangement uses TRBV11-2 and TRBJ2-3, with D possibly being TRBD1 or TRBD2 (6 bases each). The sequenced sample was whole blood, obtained at baseline. This chain's CDR3 is CASSTGRRGTDTQYF. For the CDR3, the DNA is TGTGCCAGCAGCACGGGACGGAGGGGGACAGATACGCAGTATTTT.